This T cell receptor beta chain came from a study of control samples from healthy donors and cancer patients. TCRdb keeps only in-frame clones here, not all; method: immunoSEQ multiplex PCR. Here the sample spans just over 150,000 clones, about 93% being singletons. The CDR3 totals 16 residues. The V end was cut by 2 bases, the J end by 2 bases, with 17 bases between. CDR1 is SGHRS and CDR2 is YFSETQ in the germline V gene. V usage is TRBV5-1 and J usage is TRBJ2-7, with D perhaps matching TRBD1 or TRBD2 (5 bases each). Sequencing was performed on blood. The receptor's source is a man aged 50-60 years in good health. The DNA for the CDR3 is TGCGCCAGCAGCTTTAAGGGGACCGCATCAGCCTACGAGCAGTACTTC. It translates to CASSFKGTASAYEQYF.